These 4 T cell receptor beta chains were all obtained from the same sample, sequenced in a study of OX40 agonist ivuxolimab in advanced cancers. Produced via immunoSEQ multiplex PCR; TCRdb's table is partial and in-frame only. The table includes about 82,000 clones, over 80% detected once. The sample here was CD4+ or CD8+ T cells sorted from blood, taken in a trial of the OX40 agonist ivuxolimab. Every receptor here comes from an adult with an advanced solid tumor such as melanoma, head and neck, liver or kidney cancer.

The chain recombines TRBV27 with TRBJ2-5; the D is unclear. CDR1 MNHEY and CDR2 SMNVEV come from the germline V gene (reference sequence). The V and J ends lost 5 bases and 5 bases respectively, with 15 bases between them. The CDR3 consists of 14 residues. CDR3 bases: TGTGCCAGCAGTCCCCTTGGCGGTCTGGAGACCCAGTACTTC. Amino acids: CASSPLGGLETQYF.

The V and J genes are TRBV9 and TRBJ1-3, with TRBD1 matching 9 bases. The CDR3 sequence is 15 residues long. Germline-derived CDR1 and CDR2 are SGDLS and YYNGEE. Trimming removed 4 bases from V and 3 bases from J; junction bases left unmatched: 5. CDR3 DNA sequence: TGTGCCAGCAGCTTACAGGGGGCAGTTGGAAACACCATATATTTT. It is translated as CASSLQGAVGNTIYF.

In this sample, this clone turned up once. Here the CDR3 DNA reads TGTGCCAGTAGTATTGGGGGGCGCCTCGGCGAGCAGTACTTC. Translating it yields CASSIGGRLGEQYF. The chain combines TRBV19 with TRBJ2-7; D is tentatively TRBD1 or TRBD2 (6 bases each). The CDR3 extends over 14 amino acids. With 3 bases removed from V and 6 bases from J, the gap between germline ends came to 15 bases. Germline CDR1 LNHDA, CDR2 SQIVND (reference sequence).

CDR3 nucleotide sequence: TGTGCCAGCAGCCCCTCAGGGGCTGAAGCTTTCTTT. Its translation: CASSPSGAEAFF. This rearrangement joins TRBV7-9 to TRBJ1-1, with a weak D call TRBD1 (6 bases). CDR1 and CDR2 from the germline V gene are SEHNR and FQNEAQ (reference sequence). V was cut by 5 bases and J by 6 bases, with 10 bases left in between. The CDR3 contains 12 residues.